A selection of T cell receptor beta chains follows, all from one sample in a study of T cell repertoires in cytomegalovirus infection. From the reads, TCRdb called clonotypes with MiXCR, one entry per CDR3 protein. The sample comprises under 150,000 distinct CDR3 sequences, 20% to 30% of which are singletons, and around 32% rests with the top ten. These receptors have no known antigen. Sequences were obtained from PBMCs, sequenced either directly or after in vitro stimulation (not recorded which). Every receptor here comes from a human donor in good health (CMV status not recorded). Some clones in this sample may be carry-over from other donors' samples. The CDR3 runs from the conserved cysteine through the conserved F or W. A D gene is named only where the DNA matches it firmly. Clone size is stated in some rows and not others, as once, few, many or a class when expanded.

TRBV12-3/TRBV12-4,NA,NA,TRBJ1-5,TGTGCCGTGGCTTCCGGGTATCAGCCCCAGCATTTT,CAVASGYQPQHF
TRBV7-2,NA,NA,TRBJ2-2,TGTGCCAGCAGCCTAGATCTAGCCCCAGACACCGGGGAGCTGTTTTTT,CASSLDLAPDTGELFF
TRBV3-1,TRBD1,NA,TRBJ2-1,TGTGCCAGCAGCCAAGCGGGGACAGGGTGGGAAGGCTACAATGAGCAGTTCTTC,CASSQAGTGWEGYNEQFF
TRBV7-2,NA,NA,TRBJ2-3,TGTGCCAGCAGCTCCGTAGGTTACGGCACAGATACGCAGTATTTT,CASSSVGYGTDTQYF
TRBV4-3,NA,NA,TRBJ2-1,TGCGCCAGCAGCCGGCGAGGGCGTGATGAGCAGTTCTTC,CASSRRGRDEQFF
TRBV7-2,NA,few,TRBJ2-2,TGTGCCAGCAGCTACCCGTCAGGCGGGGAGCTGTTTTTT,CASSYPSGGELFF
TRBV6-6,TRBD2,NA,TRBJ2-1,TGTGCCAGCAGTAGGACTAGCGCCGCAGGAGAGCAGTTCTTC,CASSRTSAAGEQFF
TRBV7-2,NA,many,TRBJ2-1,TGTGCCAGCAGCCGGGACTGGTTTGAACGCAATGAGCAGTTCTTC,CASSRDWFERNEQFF
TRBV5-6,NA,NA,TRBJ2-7,TGTGCCAGCAGCAAACAGGGCTACGGTGAGCAGTACTTC,CASSKQGYGEQYF
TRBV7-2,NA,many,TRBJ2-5,TGTGCCAGCAGCTTAGGCCCTAAGAGGGAGACCCAGTACTTC,CASSLGPKRETQYF
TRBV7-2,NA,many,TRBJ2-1,TGTGCCAGCAGCTTAGGGCGGACGACCCCCAATGAGCAGTTCTTC,CASSLGRTTPNEQFF
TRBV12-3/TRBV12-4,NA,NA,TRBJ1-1,TGTGCCAGCAGCCCCGGGTCCCGGATCGGAGCTTTCTTT,CASSPGSRIGAFF
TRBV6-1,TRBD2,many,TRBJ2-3,TGTGCCAGCAGTGTCGGACTAGCGGGAACAGATACGCAGTATTTT,CASSVGLAGTDTQYF
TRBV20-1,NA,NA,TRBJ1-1,TGCAGTGCTAGTAGGCAGGGCACTGAAGCTTTCTTT,CSASRQGTEAFF
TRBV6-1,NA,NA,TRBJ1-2,TGTGCCAGCAGAGAAGAGTCGGACTATGGCTACACCTTC,CASREESDYGYTF
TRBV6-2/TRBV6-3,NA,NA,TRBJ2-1,TGTGCCAGCAGTTACGGGGGGCCCTACAATGAGCAGTTCTTC,CASSYGGPYNEQFF
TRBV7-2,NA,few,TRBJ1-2,TGTGCCAGCAGCTTAAGGGCGGGGAAAGATGGCTACACCTTC,CASSLRAGKDGYTF
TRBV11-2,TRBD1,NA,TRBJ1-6,TGTGCCAGCACCCGGGACAGGCCAAATAATTCACCCCTCCACTTT,CASTRDRPNNSPLHF